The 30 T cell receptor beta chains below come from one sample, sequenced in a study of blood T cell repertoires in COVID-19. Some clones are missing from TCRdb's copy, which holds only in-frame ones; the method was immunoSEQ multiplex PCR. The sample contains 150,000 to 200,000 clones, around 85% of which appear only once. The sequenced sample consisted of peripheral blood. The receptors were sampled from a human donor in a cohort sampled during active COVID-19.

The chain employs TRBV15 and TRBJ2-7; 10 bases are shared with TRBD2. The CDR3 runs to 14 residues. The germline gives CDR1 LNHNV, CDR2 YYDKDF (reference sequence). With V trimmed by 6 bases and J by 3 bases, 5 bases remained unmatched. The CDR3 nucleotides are TGTGCCACCAGTGTAGCGGGGGGACGCTACGAGCAGTACTTC. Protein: CATSVAGGRYEQYF.

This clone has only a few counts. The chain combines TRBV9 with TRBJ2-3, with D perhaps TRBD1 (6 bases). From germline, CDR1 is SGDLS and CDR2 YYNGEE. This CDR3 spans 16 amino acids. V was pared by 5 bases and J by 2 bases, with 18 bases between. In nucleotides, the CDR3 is TGTGCCAGCAGTGCAACAGGGTATCTAGTCACAGATACGCAGTATTTT. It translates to CASSATGYLVTDTQYF. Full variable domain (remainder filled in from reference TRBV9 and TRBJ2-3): DSGVTQTPKHLITATGQRVTLRCSPRSGDLSVYWYQQSLDQGLQFLIQYYNGEERAKGNILERFSAQQFPDLHSELNLSSLELGDSALYFCASSATGYLVTDTQYFGPGTRLTVL.

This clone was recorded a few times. CDR3 nucleotide sequence: TGCGCCAGCAGCTTAACAGGGTCCGGCACAGATACGCAGTATTTT. The encoded protein is CASSLTGSGTDTQYF. V is TRBV5-1 and J is TRBJ2-3; D may be TRBD1 (6 bases). V lost 2 bases to trimming and J lost 1 base, with 11 bases between them. Per the germline V gene, CDR1 is SGHRS and CDR2 is YFSETQ. The length of the CDR3 is 15 residues.

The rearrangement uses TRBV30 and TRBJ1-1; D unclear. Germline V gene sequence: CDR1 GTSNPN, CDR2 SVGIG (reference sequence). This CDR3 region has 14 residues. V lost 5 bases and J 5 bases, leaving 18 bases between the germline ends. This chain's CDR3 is CAWDPGLGGTEAFF. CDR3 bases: TGTGCCTGGGACCCTGGCTTGGGAGGGACTGAAGCTTTCTTT.

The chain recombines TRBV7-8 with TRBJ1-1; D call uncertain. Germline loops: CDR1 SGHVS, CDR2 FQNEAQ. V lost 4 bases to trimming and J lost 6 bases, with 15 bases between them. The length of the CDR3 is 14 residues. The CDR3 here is CASSSSNVGAEAFF. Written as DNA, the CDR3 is TGTGCCAGCAGCTCCTCGAACGTGGGCGCTGAAGCTTTCTTT.

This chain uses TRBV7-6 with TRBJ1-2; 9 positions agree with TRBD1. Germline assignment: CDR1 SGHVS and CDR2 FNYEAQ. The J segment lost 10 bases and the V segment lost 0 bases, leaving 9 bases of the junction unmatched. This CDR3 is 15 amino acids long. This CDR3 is CASSLAGLGQGTYTF. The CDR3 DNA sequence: TGTGCCAGCAGCTTAGCGGGGTTAGGACAGGGGACCTACACCTTC.

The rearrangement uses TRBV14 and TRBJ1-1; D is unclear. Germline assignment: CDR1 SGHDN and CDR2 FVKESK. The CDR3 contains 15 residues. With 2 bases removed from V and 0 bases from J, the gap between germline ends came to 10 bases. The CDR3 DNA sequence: TGTGCCAGCAGCCAATTCAGAAACATGAACACTGAAGCTTTCTTT. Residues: CASSQFRNMNTEAFF.

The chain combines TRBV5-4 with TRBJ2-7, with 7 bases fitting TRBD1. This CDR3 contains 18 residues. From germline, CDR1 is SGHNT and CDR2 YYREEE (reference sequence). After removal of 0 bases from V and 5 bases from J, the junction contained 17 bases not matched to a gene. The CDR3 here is CASSLGMPGAGGLNEQYF. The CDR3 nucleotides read TGTGCCAGCAGCTTGGGAATGCCAGGGGCAGGGGGTCTGAACGAGCAGTACTTC.

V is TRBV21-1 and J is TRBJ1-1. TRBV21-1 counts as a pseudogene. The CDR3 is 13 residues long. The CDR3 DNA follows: TGTGCCAGGGGACGGGGGGCGTGCACTGAAGCTTTCTTT. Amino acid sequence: CARGRGACTEAFF.

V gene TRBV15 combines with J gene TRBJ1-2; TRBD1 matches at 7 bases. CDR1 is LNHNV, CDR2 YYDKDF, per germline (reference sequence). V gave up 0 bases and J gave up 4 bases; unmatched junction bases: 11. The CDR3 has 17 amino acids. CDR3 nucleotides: TGTGCCACCAGCAGAGATCGGGGGACAGCACCGACCTATGGCTACACCTTC. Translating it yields CATSRDRGTAPTYGYTF.

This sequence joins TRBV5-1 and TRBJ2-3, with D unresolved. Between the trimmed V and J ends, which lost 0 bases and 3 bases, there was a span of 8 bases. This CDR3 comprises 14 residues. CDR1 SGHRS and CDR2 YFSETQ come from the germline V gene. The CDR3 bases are TGCGCCAGCAGCTTGGATCCAGCGACAGATACGCAGTATTTT. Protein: CASSLDPATDTQYF.

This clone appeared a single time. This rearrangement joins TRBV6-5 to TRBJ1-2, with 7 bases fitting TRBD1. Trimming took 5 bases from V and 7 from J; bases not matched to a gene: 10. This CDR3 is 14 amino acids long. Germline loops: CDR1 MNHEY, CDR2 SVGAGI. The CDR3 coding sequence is TGTGCCAGCAGTCAGTCGACAGGGTATTCTGGCTACACCTTC. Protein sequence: CASSQSTGYSGYTF.

The CDR3 loop reads CASSYGTAITDTQYF. CDR3 sequence (DNA): TGTGCCAGCAGTTACGGGACAGCCATCACAGATACGCAGTATTTT. This chain connects TRBV28 to TRBJ2-3; 7 bases match TRBD1. J gave up 2 bases and V 4 bases, and 6 bases lay outside the gene matches. This CDR3 has 15 residues. Germline V gene sequence: CDR1 MDHEN, CDR2 SYDVKM.

The CDR3 sequence: CASSYPGNNYGYTF. The CDR3 nucleotides read TGTGCCAGCAGTTATCCAGGAAACAACTATGGCTACACCTTC. The chain is built from TRBV6-2 or TRBV6-3 and TRBJ1-2; D is unclear. V shed 3 bases and J shed 2 bases, with 10 bases lying between them. The CDR3 extends over 14 amino acids. CDR1 is MNHEY and CDR2 is SVGEGT in the germline V gene.

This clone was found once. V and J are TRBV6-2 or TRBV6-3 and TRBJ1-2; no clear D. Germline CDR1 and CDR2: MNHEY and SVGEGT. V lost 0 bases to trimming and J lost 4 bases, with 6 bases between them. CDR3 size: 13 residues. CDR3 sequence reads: CASSYSGFYGYTF. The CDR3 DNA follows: TGTGCCAGCAGTTACTCTGGCTTCTATGGCTACACCTTC.

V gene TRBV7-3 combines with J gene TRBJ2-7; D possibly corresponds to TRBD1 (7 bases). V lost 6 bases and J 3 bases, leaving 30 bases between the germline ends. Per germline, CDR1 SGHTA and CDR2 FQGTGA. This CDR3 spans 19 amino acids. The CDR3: CASRNNVRQGVGLDYEQYF. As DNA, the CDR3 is TGTGCCAGCAGGAACAATGTTCGGCAGGGGGTGGGACTTGACTACGAGCAGTACTTC.

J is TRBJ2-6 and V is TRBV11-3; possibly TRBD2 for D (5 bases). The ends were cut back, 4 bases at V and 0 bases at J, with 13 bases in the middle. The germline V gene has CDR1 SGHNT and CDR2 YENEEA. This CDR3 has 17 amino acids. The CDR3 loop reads CASSSGLPSSGANVLTF. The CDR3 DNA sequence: TGTGCCAGCAGCTCCGGACTCCCGAGCTCTGGGGCCAACGTCCTGACTTTC. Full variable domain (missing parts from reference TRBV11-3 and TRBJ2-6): EAGVVQSPRYKIIEKKQPVAFWCNPISGHNTLYWYLQNLGQGPELLIRYENEEAVDDSQLPKDRFSAERLKGVDSTLKIQPAELGDSAVYLCASSSGLPSSGANVLTFGAGSRLTVL.

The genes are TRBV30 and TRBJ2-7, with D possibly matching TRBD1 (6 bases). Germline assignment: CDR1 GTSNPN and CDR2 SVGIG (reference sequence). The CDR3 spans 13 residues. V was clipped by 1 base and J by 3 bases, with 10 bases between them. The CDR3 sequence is CAWSAGASYEQYF. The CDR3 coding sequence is TGTGCCTGGAGTGCAGGGGCCAGCTACGAGCAGTACTTC.

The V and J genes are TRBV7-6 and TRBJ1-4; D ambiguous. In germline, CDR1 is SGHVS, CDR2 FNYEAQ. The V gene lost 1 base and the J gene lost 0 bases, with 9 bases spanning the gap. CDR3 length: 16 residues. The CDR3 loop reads CASSLELTATNEKLFF. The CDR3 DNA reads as TGTGCCAGCAGCTTAGAGTTAACAGCAACTAATGAAAAACTGTTTTTT.

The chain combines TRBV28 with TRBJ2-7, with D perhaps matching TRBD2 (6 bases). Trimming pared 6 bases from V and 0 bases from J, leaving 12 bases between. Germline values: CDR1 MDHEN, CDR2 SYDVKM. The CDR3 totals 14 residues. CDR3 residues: CASRRDLLSYEQYF. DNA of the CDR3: TGTGCCAGCAGGCGGGACTTACTCTCCTACGAGCAGTACTTC.

The CDR3 protein is CASSLGRGPTYEQYF. In nucleotides, the CDR3 is TGTGCCAGCAGCTTAGGGCGGGGGCCGACCTACGAGCAGTACTTC. The chain couples TRBV7-9 to TRBJ2-7; D is possibly TRBD2 (7 bases). V dropped 1 base and J dropped 2 bases, with 12 bases sitting between them. CDR1 SEHNR and CDR2 FQNEAQ come from the germline V gene (reference sequence). This CDR3 is built from 15 residues.

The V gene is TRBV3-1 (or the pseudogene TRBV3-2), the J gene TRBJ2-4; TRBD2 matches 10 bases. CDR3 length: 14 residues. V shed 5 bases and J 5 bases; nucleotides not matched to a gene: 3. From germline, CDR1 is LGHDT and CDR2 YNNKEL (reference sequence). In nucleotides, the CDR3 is TGTGCCAGCAGCTTAGCGGGGGGCCAAAACATTCAGTACTTC. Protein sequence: CASSLAGGQNIQYF.

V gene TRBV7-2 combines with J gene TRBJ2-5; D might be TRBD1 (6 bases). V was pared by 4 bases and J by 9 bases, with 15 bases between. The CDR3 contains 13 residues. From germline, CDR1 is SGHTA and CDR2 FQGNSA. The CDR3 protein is CASSSPDRQAQYF. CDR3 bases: TGTGCCAGCAGCTCACCCGACAGGCAGGCCCAGTACTTC.

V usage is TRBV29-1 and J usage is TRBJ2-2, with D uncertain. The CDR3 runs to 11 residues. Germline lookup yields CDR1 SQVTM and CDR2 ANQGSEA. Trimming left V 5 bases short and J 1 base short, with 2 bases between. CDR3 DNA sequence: TGCAGCGTTCAGAACACCGGGGAGCTGTTTTTT. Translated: CSVQNTGELFF.

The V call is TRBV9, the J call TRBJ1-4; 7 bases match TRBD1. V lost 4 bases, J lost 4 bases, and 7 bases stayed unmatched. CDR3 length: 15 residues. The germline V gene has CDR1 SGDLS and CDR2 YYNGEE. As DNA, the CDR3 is TGTGCCAGCAGCCGCAGGGGGACGGTTAATGAAAAACTGTTTTTT. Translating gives CASSRRGTVNEKLFF.

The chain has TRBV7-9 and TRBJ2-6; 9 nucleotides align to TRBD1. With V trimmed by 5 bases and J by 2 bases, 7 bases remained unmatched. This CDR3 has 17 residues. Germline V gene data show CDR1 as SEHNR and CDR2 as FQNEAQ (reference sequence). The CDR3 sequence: CASSPGQGSAGANVLTF. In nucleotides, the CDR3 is TGTGCCAGCAGCCCTGGACAGGGGAGTGCTGGGGCCAACGTCCTGACTTTC.

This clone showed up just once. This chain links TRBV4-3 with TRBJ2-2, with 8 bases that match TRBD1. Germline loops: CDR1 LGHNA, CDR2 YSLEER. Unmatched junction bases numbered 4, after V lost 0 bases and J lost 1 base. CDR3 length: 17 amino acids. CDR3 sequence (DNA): TGCGCCAGCAGCCAAGATCAGGGGGCCGGGAACACCGGGGAGCTGTTTTTT. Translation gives CASSQDQGAGNTGELFF.

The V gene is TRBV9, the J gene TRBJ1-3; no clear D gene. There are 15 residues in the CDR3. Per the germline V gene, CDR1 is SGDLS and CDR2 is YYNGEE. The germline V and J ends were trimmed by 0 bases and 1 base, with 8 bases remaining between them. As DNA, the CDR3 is TGTGCCAGCAGCGTAGGGGCCTTTTCTGGAAACACCATATATTTT. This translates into CASSVGAFSGNTIYF.

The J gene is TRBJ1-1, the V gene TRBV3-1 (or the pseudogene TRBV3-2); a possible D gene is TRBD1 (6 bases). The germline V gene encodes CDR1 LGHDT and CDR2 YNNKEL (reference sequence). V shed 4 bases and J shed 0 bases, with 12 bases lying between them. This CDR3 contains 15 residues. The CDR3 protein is CASSLGGTMNTEAFF. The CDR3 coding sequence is TGTGCCAGCAGCCTTGGGGGCACAATGAACACTGAAGCTTTCTTT.

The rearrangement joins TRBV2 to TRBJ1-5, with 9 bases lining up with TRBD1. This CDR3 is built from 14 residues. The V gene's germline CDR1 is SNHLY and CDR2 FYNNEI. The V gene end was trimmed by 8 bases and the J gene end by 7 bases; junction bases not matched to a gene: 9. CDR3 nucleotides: TGTGCCAGCGGAATGGACAGGGGTGGCCAGCCCCAGCATTTT. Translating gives CASGMDRGGQPQHF.